These 22 T cell receptor beta chains were all obtained from the same sample, sequenced in a study of metastatic and nonmetastatic thyroid tumors. TCRdb re-clonotyped the PCR reads through MiXCR. The sample lists 3,000 to 3,500 clones, roughly a third seen once, with under 25% in the top ten. Patients were all untreated before their thyroid surgery. The sample comprised adjacent normal tissue. The origin of the receptors is a female donor with papillary thyroid cancer or a benign thyroid nodule (not recorded which). Some clones in this sample may be carry-over from other donors' samples.

This chain joins TRBV20-1 and TRBJ1-2, with a weak D call TRBD1 (5 bases). Germline V gives CDR1 DFQATT, CDR2 SNEGSKA (reference sequence). This CDR3 has 11 residues. CDR3 in DNA: TGCACCGGGGACCCTCACTATGGCTACACCTTC. This sequence encodes CTGDPHYGYTF.

A remark on this clone: Compared with germline, one end of the junction differs, possibly owing to a read error. This chain links TRBV12-3 or TRBV12-4 with TRBJ1-4; D is unclear. The CDR3 totals 13 residues. The CDR3 sequence is CASLPTTNEKLLF. The CDR3 nucleotides read TGTGCCAGTCTACCTACAACTAATGAAAAACTTCTTTTT.

This clone was counted a few times. V usage is TRBV10-1 and J usage is TRBJ2-7; 8 nucleotides align to TRBD2. The CDR3 length is 14 residues. Looked up from germline, CDR1 is WNHNN and CDR2 is SYGVQD (reference sequence). J gave up 3 bases and V 5 bases, and 6 bases lay outside the gene matches. CDR3 DNA sequence: TGCGCCAGCAGTTTTAGCGGGAAGAACTACGAGCAGTACTTC. Amino acid sequence: CASSFSGKNYEQYF.

For this clone: As the CDR3 is not closed by the conserved phenylalanine or tryptophan, this likely results from a read error. No DNA is shown, since the ends of the CDR3 on it are uncertain; the CDR3 is the one TCRdb lists. The chain has TRBV29-1 and TRBJ1-2; the table calls TRBD1, which could not be checked here. Ends included, the CDR3 has 11 residues. From germline, CDR1 is SQVTM and CDR2 ANQGSEA. The chain's CDR3 is CIVVAGNGCTL.

This clone is judged medium-sized. The chain joins TRBV2 to TRBJ2-5, with D possibly being TRBD2 (6 bases). Germline lookup yields CDR1 SNHLY and CDR2 FYNNEI. The CDR3 has 14 amino acids. V was shortened by 7 bases and J by 2 bases, with 14 bases between the two germline ends. The CDR3 region is CASIGRDFQETQYF. The DNA for the CDR3 is TGTGCCAGCATCGGCCGGGACTTTCAAGAGACCCAGTACTTC.

This clone appeared a few times. The V gene is TRBV6-1, the J gene TRBJ2-7; 7 nucleotides line up with TRBD1. Germline lookup yields CDR1 MNHNS and CDR2 SASEGT. The CDR3 runs to 14 residues. Trimming at V came to 8 bases and at J to 6 bases, leaving 13 bases not matched to a gene. CDR3 amino acids: CASPGRGGLGEQYF. For the CDR3, the DNA is TGTGCCAGCCCAGGGCGAGGGGGCCTCGGCGAGCAGTACTTC.

The chain couples TRBV20-1 to TRBJ1-2; D perhaps matches TRBD1 (6 bases). V was clipped by 0 bases and J by 2 bases, with 10 bases between them. Germline CDR1 and CDR2: DFQATT and SNEGSKA (reference sequence). The CDR3 totals 14 residues. This CDR3 reads CSARDWGGNYGYTF. Here the CDR3 DNA reads TGCAGTGCTAGAGATTGGGGGGGCAACTATGGCTACACCTTC.

This clone was detected a few times. The genes are TRBV6-2 or TRBV6-3 and TRBJ2-7, with no clear D. CDR1 MNHEY and CDR2 SVGEGT come from the germline V gene. Trimming removed 3 bases at V and 2 bases at J, with 11 bases between. The CDR3 extends over 14 amino acids. CDR3 DNA sequence: TGTGCCAGCAGTTATCAGGAAACAGCCTACGAGCAGTACTTC. Protein product: CASSYQETAYEQYF.

This chain's CDR3 is CASTLSGPEAFF. The CDR3 DNA reads as TGTGCCAGCACTCTCTCGGGCCCTGAAGCTTTCTTT. The chain joins TRBV5-6 to TRBJ1-1; D is unresolved. Germline-derived CDR1 and CDR2 are SGHDT and YYEEEE. There are 12 residues in the CDR3. Trimming cost V 6 bases and J 6 bases, with 12 bases left between them.

The rearrangement uses TRBV20-1 and TRBJ1-4; D remains unclear. The V and J ends lost 3 bases and 4 bases respectively, with 6 bases between them. This CDR3 has 12 amino acids. Germline V gene data show CDR1 as DFQATT and CDR2 as SNEGSKA (reference sequence). This chain's CDR3 is CSARPVNEKLFF. CDR3 nucleotides: TGCAGTGCTAGGCCAGTTAATGAAAAACTGTTTTTT.

The chain carries TRBV24-1 and TRBJ2-1; no clear D. CDR3 length: 13 residues. The germline V gene encodes CDR1 KGHDR and CDR2 SFDVKD. Trimming pared 3 bases from V and 3 bases from J, leaving 5 bases between. CDR3 DNA: TGTGCCACCAGTGATGCGAGCTACAATGAGCAGTTCTTC. This sequence encodes CATSDASYNEQFF.

This sequence joins TRBV7-9 and TRBJ1-2, with a tentative D call TRBD1 (6 bases). The CDR3 runs 14 residues. Trimming shortened V by 5 bases and J by 3 bases, and 13 bases separated the two germline ends. CDR1 is SEHNR and CDR2 is FQNEAQ in the germline V gene (reference sequence). This CDR3 reads CASSPDRGDYGYTF. Here the CDR3 DNA reads TGTGCCAGCAGCCCGGACAGAGGGGACTATGGCTACACCTTC.

V is TRBV2 and J is TRBJ2-3; 10 bases fit TRBD2. Germline values: CDR1 SNHLY, CDR2 FYNNEI. The CDR3 is 15 residues long. V lost 6 bases, J lost 5 bases, and 8 bases stayed unmatched. In nucleotides, the CDR3 is TGTGCCAGCAGCGGAAGGACTAGCGGCAAAGATACGCAGTATTTT. Its translation is CASSGRTSGKDTQYF.

At least ten counts were recorded for this clone. The junction shows a germline mismatch at one end, possibly a read error. Other DNA sequences in the same sample also yield this CDR3. V gene TRBV25-1 combines with J gene TRBJ1-6, with 7 bases that match TRBD1. Germline values: CDR1 MGHDK, CDR2 SYGVNS. This CDR3 comprises 14 residues. CDR3 sequence (DNA): TGTGCCAGCACGTTAGGGGGCGCTGAATCACCCCTCCACTTC. As protein: CASTLGGAESPLHF.

This clone has only a few counts. J is TRBJ2-3 and V is TRBV2; D remains ambiguous. Trimming removed 1 base from V and 1 base from J, with 6 bases in between. Germline assignment: CDR1 SNHLY and CDR2 FYNNEI. There are 14 residues in the CDR3. CDR3 bases: TGTGCCAGCAGTGAAGGGCTGGGCACAGATACGCAGTATTTT. As protein: CASSEGLGTDTQYF. The full variable domain, its missing parts supplied by reference TRBV2 and TRBJ2-3, is EPEVTQTPSHQVTQMGQEVILRCVPISNHLYFYWYRQILGQKVEFLVSFYNNEISEKSEIFDDQFSVERPDGSNFTLKIRSTKLEDSAMYFCASSEGLGTDTQYFGPGTRLTVL.

This chain joins TRBV20-1 and TRBJ2-7, with 7 bases lining up with TRBD2. The CDR3 runs 12 residues. The junction had 7 bases not matched to a gene; V was cut back by 5 bases and J by 6 bases. CDR1 is DFQATT, CDR2 SNEGSKA, per germline (reference sequence). The CDR3 loop is CSAHHGRGEQYF. CDR3 nucleotides: TGCAGTGCTCATCATGGGAGGGGCGAGCAGTACTTC.

This clone is termed large. This sequence joins TRBV12-3 or TRBV12-4 and TRBJ2-3; TRBD2 agrees at 8 bases. The CDR3 is made up of 14 amino acids. The J segment lost 11 bases and the V segment lost 3 bases, leaving 10 bases of the junction unmatched. The CDR3 DNA reads as TGTGCCAGCAGTTTTGACCTAGCGGGCGGGAGGCAGTATTTT. This sequence encodes CASSFDLAGGRQYF.

This chain connects TRBV5-1 to TRBJ2-7; the D gene is possibly TRBD2 (6 bases). Germline V gene data show CDR1 as SGHRS and CDR2 as YFSETQ. The germline V and J ends were trimmed by 3 bases and 0 bases, with 13 bases remaining between them. This CDR3 comprises 15 residues. The CDR3, as DNA: TGCGCCAGCAGCTCGGGACTGACGAGCTCCTACGAGCAGTACTTC. This codes for CASSSGLTSSYEQYF.

The chain couples TRBV7-3 to TRBJ2-1, with 7 bases lining up with TRBD1. CDR1 SGHTA and CDR2 FQGTGA come from the germline V gene. CDR3 length equals 15 residues. V lost 3 bases and J lost 5; bases outside the gene matches: 7. The CDR3 DNA reads TGTGCCAGCAGCTTCCGGCAGGGGGTAAACAATGAGCAGTTCTTC. Its translation: CASSFRQGVNNEQFF.

By its share, this clone is large (0.1 to 1%). The chain combines TRBV12-5 with TRBJ2-1; no firm D call. The CDR3 length is 15 residues. V lost 6 bases and J lost 3, with 15 bases in between. Germline values: CDR1 LGHNT, CDR2 FRNRAP. DNA for the CDR3: TGTGCTAGTGGCTCTGGAATACTAAGCTACAATGAGCAGTTCTTC. This encodes CASGSGILSYNEQFF. Full variable domain (outside the CDR3, taken from reference TRBV12-5 and TRBJ2-1): DARVTQTPRHKVTEMGQEVTMRCQPILGHNTVFWYRQTMMQGLELLAYFRNRAPLDDSGMPKDRFSAEMPDATLATLKIQPSEPRDSAVYFCASGSGILSYNEQFFGPGTRLTVL.

V usage is TRBV30 and J usage is TRBJ1-2; 11 nucleotides match TRBD1. The CDR3 extends over 16 amino acids. The V and J ends lost 0 bases and 6 bases, in that order; junction bases with no gene match: 9. Germline CDR1 GTSNPN, CDR2 SVGIG (reference sequence). DNA for the CDR3: TGTGCCTGGAGTGTCAGTGTTTGGGACAGGGGGAATGGCTACACCTTC. Translated: CAWSVSVWDRGNGYTF. The entire variable domain, with the rest obtained from reference TRBV30 and TRBJ1-2, is as follows: SQTIHQWPATLVQPVGSPLSLECTVEGTSNPNLYWYRQAAGRGLQLLFYSVGIGQISSEVPQNLSASRPQDRQFILSSKKLLLSDSGFYLCAWSVSVWDRGNGYTFGSGTRLTVV.

This clone counts as large. The chain recombines TRBV6-1 with TRBJ2-1; unclear D gene. The V gene's germline CDR1 is MNHNS and CDR2 SASEGT. Trimming removed 6 bases at V and 5 bases at J, with 20 bases between. The CDR3 is made up of 16 amino acids. CDR3 protein: CASSERRVVRDNEQFF. CDR3 DNA: TGTGCCAGCAGCGAAAGAAGGGTTGTAAGGGACAATGAGCAGTTCTTC.